This T cell receptor (beta chain) was identified in a study of T cell responses to AZD1222 COVID-19 vaccine. Study conclusions and caveats: Only 5 to 7 individuals given AZD1222 were seropositive at baseline.

The germline V gene encodes CDR1 PRHDT and CDR2 FYEKMQ (reference sequence). Trimming took 0 bases from V and 0 from J, leaving 6 bases between them. This CDR3 is 16 amino acids long. A word on this clone: As yet, its antigen is unknown.

The data were produced by immunoSEQ multiplex PCR, yet TCRdb's version contains in-frame clones alone and is incomplete. The repertoire consists of over 120,000 clones, with 85% to 90% occurring once and the leading ten covering 1.6%. Source: peripheral blood, taken on day 0 of AZD1222 vaccination. This rearrangement joins TRBV13 to TRBJ2-6; D is undetermined. This TCR was sampled from an adult in good health. Written as DNA, the CDR3 is TGTGCCAGCAGCTTAGGAAGGGCCTCTGGGGCCAACGTCCTGACTTTC. Its translation: CASSLGRASGANVLTF.